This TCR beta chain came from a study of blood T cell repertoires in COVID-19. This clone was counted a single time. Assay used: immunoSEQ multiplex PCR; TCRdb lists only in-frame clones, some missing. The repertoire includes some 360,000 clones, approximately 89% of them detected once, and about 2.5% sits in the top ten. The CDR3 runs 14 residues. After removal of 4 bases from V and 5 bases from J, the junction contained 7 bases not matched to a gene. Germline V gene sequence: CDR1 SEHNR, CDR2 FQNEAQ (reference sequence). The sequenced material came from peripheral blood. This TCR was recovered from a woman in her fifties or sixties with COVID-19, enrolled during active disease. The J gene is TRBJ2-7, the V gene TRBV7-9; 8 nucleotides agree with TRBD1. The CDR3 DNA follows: TGTGCCAGCAGCTGGGGGACAGGTCACGACGAGCAGTACTTC. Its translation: CASSWGTGHDEQYF.